This T cell receptor (beta chain) was captured by sequencing in a study of metastatic and nonmetastatic thyroid tumors. TCRdb re-analyzed the PCR reads using MiXCR. The sample has some 30,000 clones, about 4.1% seen once. Until they underwent thyroid surgery, no patient had received any treatment. Many counts were recorded for this clone. The TCR sequence derives from a female donor with papillary thyroid cancer or a benign thyroid nodule (not recorded which). Some clones in this sample may be carry-over from other donors' samples. The sample comprised blood.

The CDR3 nucleotides are TGTGCCATCAGAGGGACAGGGCAATTTGGATTTGGAAACACCATATATTTT. This translates into CAIRGTGQFGFGNTIYF. This chain connects TRBV10-3 to TRBJ1-3; the match to TRBD1 covers 9 bases. V was pared by 6 bases and J by 3 bases, with 12 bases of the junction left unmatched. The CDR3 has 17 residues. CDR1 and CDR2 (germline): ENHRY, SYGVKD.